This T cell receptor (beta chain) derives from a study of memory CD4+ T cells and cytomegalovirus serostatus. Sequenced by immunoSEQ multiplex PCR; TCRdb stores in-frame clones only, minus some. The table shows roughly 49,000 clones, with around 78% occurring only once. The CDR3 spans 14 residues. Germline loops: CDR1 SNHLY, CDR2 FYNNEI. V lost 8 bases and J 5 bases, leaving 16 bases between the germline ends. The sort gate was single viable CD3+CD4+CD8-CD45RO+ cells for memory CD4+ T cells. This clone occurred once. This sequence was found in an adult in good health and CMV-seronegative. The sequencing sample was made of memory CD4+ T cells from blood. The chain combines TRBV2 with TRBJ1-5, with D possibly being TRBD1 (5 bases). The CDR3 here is CASRGGRDYQPQHF. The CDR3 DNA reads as TGTGCCAGCCGCGGGGGGAGGGACTATCAGCCCCAGCATTTT.